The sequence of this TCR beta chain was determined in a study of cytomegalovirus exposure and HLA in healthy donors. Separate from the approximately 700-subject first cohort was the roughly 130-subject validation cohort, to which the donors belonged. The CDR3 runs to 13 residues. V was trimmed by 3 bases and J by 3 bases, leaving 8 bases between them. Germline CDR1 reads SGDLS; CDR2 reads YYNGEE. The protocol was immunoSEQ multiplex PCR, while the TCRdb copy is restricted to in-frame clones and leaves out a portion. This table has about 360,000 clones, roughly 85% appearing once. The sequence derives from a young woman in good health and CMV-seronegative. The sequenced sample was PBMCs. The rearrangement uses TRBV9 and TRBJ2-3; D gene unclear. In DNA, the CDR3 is TGTGCCAGCAGCGCCAGACTTACAGATACGCAGTATTTT. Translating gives CASSARLTDTQYF.